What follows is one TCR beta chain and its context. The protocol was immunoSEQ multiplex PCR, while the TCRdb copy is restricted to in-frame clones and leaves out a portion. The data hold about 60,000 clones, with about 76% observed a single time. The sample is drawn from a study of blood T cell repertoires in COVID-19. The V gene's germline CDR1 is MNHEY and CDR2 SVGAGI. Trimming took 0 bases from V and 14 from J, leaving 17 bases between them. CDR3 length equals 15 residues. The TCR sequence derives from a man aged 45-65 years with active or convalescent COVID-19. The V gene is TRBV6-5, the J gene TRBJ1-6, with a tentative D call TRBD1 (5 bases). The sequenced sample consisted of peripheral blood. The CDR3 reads CASSYSIGQGQTLHF. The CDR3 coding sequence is TGTGCCAGCAGTTACTCGATTGGGCAGGGTCAGACCCTCCACTTT.